This is a list of T cell receptor beta chains from one sample in a study of long-term antiretroviral therapy in people with HIV. Assay: immunoSEQ multiplex PCR; the TCRdb copy retains only in-frame clones and omits some. The repertoire has around 29,000 clones, around 96% of them found once; the top ten carry 7.5% to 9%. This sample comprised unsorted PBMCs, obtained 5.3 years after starting antiretroviral therapy. Receptors originate from a man between 25 and 39 years old with HIV. Each CDR3 is given with its conserved first and last residue. Fields, in order: D gene, V gene, clone size, J gene, CDR3 DNA, CDR3 protein. D genes are given only for firm matches. Only part of the rows carry a size: once, few, many, or a class if the clone is expanded.

TRBD1	TRBV5-1	.	TRBJ1-1	TGCGCCAGCAGCTTCCCGGACAGGGGGGATGAAGCTTTCTTT	CASSFPDRGDEAFF
TRBD2	TRBV19	few	TRBJ2-3	TGTGCCAGCCGAGTCGGGGGGGGCACAGATACGCAGTATTTT	CASRVGGGTDTQYF
.	TRBV9	.	TRBJ1-2	TGTGCCAGTGCCCTTAATCCAGGAGGGGACTATGGCTACACCTTC	CASALNPGGDYGYTF
.	TRBV7-2	.	TRBJ1-4	TGTGCCAGCAGCGACAGTAGGACTAATGAAAAACTGTTTTTT	CASSDSRTNEKLFF
TRBD2	TRBV9	.	TRBJ2-3	TGTGCCAGCAGCACTAGCGGGAGGGGTACCGATACGCAGTATTTT	CASSTSGRGTDTQYF
.	TRBV2	.	TRBJ2-3	TGTGCCAGCAGTGGGGACCTGGGATTAGATACGCAGTATTTT	CASSGDLGLDTQYF
.	TRBV7-9	.	TRBJ1-5	TGTGCCAGCAGCTTAGGTGGGGGTCAGCCCCAGCATTTT	CASSLGGGQPQHF
TRBD1	TRBV19	.	TRBJ1-1	TGTGCCAGTAGTTCCCGGGACAGGGGCGTGTGGGCTTTCTTT	CASSSRDRGVWAFF
TRBD2	TRBV13	.	TRBJ2-7	TGTGCCAGCAGCTTAGGTAGCGGGGGGGCCTTCGAGCAGTACTTC	CASSLGSGGAFEQYF
.	TRBV6-1	.	TRBJ1-5	TGTGCCAGCAGGGGAGGCGGATCCAATCAGCCCCAGCATTTT	CASRGGGSNQPQHF
.	TRBV4-2	.	TRBJ2-1	TGTGCCAGCACCCAGGGGCAGGGCCCCAACAATGAGCAGTTCTTC	CASTQGQGPNNEQFF
TRBD1	TRBV5-1	.	TRBJ1-3	TGCGCCAGCTCCTATACCCAGGGGGACTCTGGAAACACCATATATTTT	CASSYTQGDSGNTIYF
TRBD1	TRBV7-2	.	TRBJ2-7	TGTGCCAGCAGCCCTATGGGGACAGTCCACGAGCAGTACTTC	CASSPMGTVHEQYF
.	TRBV28	.	TRBJ1-2	TGTGCCAGCAGTTTTCCGGCATCCTATGGCTACACCTTC	CASSFPASYGYTF
.	TRBV27	.	TRBJ1-4	TGTGCCAGCAGTGCCGCCCGGGCCCCTAATGAAAAACTGTTTTTT	CASSAARAPNEKLFF
TRBD2	TRBV10-3	.	TRBJ2-7	TGTGCCATCAGTGAAAGGACTAGTTCCTCCTACGAGCAGTACTTC	CAISERTSSSYEQYF
.	TRBV6-6	once	TRBJ1-1	TGTGCCAGCAGCAGAACAGGGTTTGGTGAAGCTTTCTTT	CASSRTGFGEAFF
.	TRBV5-1	.	TRBJ2-3	TGCGCCAGCAGCTTGGTTAGTGGTACAGATACGCAGTATTTT	CASSLVSGTDTQYF
.	TRBV2	.	TRBJ2-6	TGTGCCAGAGACGACTCTGGGGCCAACGTCCTGACTTTC	CARDDSGANVLTF
.	TRBV18	.	TRBJ2-5	TGTGCCAGCTCACCAGGGCTACTTCAAGAGACCCAGTACTTC	CASSPGLLQETQYF
TRBD1	TRBV6-5	.	TRBJ1-1	TGTGCCAGCAGTTACTGGGACAGAAACACTGAAGCTTTCTTT	CASSYWDRNTEAFF
TRBD1	TRBV6-1	.	TRBJ1-1	TGTGCCAGTGACGGACAGGGGGCATCTGAAGCTTTCTTT	CASDGQGASEAFF
.	TRBV7-8	.	TRBJ1-3	TGTGCCACCCTGTATGGAAACACCATATATTTT	CATLYGNTIYF
TRBD2	TRBV9	.	TRBJ2-3	TGTGCCAGCAGCGTAGGTAGCGGGGTTTGGGATACGCAGTATTTT	CASSVGSGVWDTQYF
TRBD2	TRBV28	.	TRBJ2-7	TGTGCCAGCAGTTTCGAGGTAGCGGGGGCCTACTACGAGCAGTACTTC	CASSFEVAGAYYEQYF
TRBD2	TRBV4-1	.	TRBJ2-2	TGCGCCAGCAGCCAAGTTGCGGGAGGGTTTACCGGGGAGCTGTTTTTT	CASSQVAGGFTGELFF
TRBD1	TRBV19	once	TRBJ2-1	TGTGCCAGTAGTATCGGGACAGGAGTCTCCTACAATGAGCAGTTCTTC	CASSIGTGVSYNEQFF
.	TRBV19	.	TRBJ1-5	TGTGCCAGTAGTGCGGGGGTGAGGCAGCCCCAGCATTTT	CASSAGVRQPQHF